A single sample gave rise to the 11 T cell receptor beta chains below, sequenced in a study of blood T cell repertoires in COVID-19. Only in-frame clones appear in the TCRdb table, and some are missing; sequencing was by immunoSEQ multiplex PCR. Of about 350,000 clones in the sample, 80% to 90% were seen once. Material for sequencing was PBMCs or T cells enriched from blood (not recorded which). Source of these receptors: a woman in her thirties who had recovered from COVID-19.

The chain has TRBV24-1 and TRBJ2-1, with D perhaps matching TRBD2 (5 bases). The V gene's germline CDR1 is KGHDR and CDR2 SFDVKD. The CDR3 consists of 14 residues. Trimming stripped 0 bases from V and 4 bases from J, with 6 bases between. The chain's CDR3 is CATSDLRGYNEQFF. CDR3 sequence (DNA): TGTGCCACCAGTGATTTGCGGGGTTACAATGAGCAGTTCTTC.

This sequence joins TRBV27 and TRBJ1-1; D is possibly TRBD1 (6 bases). V was cut by 4 bases and J by 4 bases, with 10 bases left in between. Germline loops: CDR1 MNHEY, CDR2 SMNVEV (reference sequence). CDR3 length: 13 residues. This CDR3 reads CASSSSRGTEAFF. For the CDR3, the DNA is TGTGCCAGCAGTTCTAGCAGGGGCACTGAAGCTTTCTTT.

The chain employs TRBV19 and TRBJ2-7; 9 nucleotides agree with TRBD1. After removal of 8 bases from V and 1 base from J, the junction contained 9 bases not matched to a gene. This CDR3 contains 15 residues. CDR1 is LNHDA, CDR2 SQIVND, per germline (reference sequence). The CDR3 protein is CASAQSGTGSYEQYF. The CDR3 DNA sequence: TGTGCCAGTGCTCAATCCGGGACAGGGTCCTACGAGCAGTACTTC.

This sequence joins TRBV7-6 and TRBJ1-1, with D uncertain. Trimming cost V 1 base and J 6 bases, with 9 bases left between them. Germline loops: CDR1 SGHVS, CDR2 FNYEAQ. This CDR3 region has 13 residues. CDR3 coding DNA: TGTGCCAGCAGCTTAGAAGGTGGAGCTGAAGCTTTCTTT. Its protein is CASSLEGGAEAFF.

The chain is built from TRBV11-1 and TRBJ1-6; D may be TRBD1 (6 bases). The germline V and J ends were trimmed by 2 bases and 8 bases, with 13 bases remaining between them. Germline CDR1 reads SGHAT; CDR2 reads FQDESV (reference sequence). The CDR3 consists of 15 residues. Written as DNA, the CDR3 is TGTGCCAGCAGCTTATCTCAGCAGGGGCATTCACCCCTCCACTTT. It is translated as CASSLSQQGHSPLHF.

This clone was found a few times. The V and J genes are TRBV5-5 and TRBJ1-2, with TRBD1 as a possible D gene (6 bases). Germline values: CDR1 SGHKS, CDR2 YYEKEE (reference sequence). CDR3 length: 16 residues. Trimming shortened V by 5 bases and J by 4 bases, and 21 bases separated the two germline ends. The CDR3 nucleotides read TGTGCCAGCAGTTCCAGGGGTCCCTCCCTCGCCTATGGCTACACCTTC. It translates to CASSSRGPSLAYGYTF.

The rearrangement joins TRBV27 to TRBJ1-2; TRBD1 might be the D (5 bases). Germline CDR1 MNHEY, CDR2 SMNVEV (reference sequence). The CDR3 spans 18 residues. Trimming shortened V by 2 bases and J by 5 bases, and 24 bases separated the two germline ends. CDR3 sequence reads: CASSLATPQTGLPYGYTF. CDR3 sequence (DNA): TGTGCCAGCAGTTTAGCAACCCCACAAACAGGTTTACCGTATGGCTACACCTTC.

This chain uses TRBV5-8 with TRBJ1-2, with 7 bases lining up with TRBD1. Germline V lookup: CDR1 SGHTS, CDR2 YDEGEE. This CDR3 spans 15 amino acids. V shed 3 bases, J shed 4 bases, and the junction held 9 bases outside the gene matches. The CDR3 is CASSSPDRLFYGYTF. The CDR3 nucleotides are TGTGCCAGCAGCTCCCCGGACAGGCTCTTCTATGGCTACACCTTC. The whole variable domain, filled in from reference TRBV5-8 and TRBJ1-2, reads EAGVTQSPTHLIKTRGQQATLRCSPISGHTSVYWYQQALGLGLQFLLWYDEGEERNRGNFPPRFSGRQFPNYSSELNVNALELEDSALYLCASSSPDRLFYGYTFGSGTRLTVV.

V gene TRBV6-6 combines with J gene TRBJ2-2; TRBD2 agrees at 12 bases. Germline-derived CDR1 and CDR2 are MNHNY and SVGAGI (reference sequence). The V segment lost 4 bases and the J segment 4 bases; nucleotides outside the gene matches: 4. The CDR3 is made up of 16 amino acids. The chain's CDR3 is CASSFKGLAGTGELFF. In nucleotides, the CDR3 is TGTGCCAGCAGTTTCAAGGGACTAGCGGGCACCGGGGAGCTGTTTTTT.

This clone was recorded once. The gene calls are TRBV11-2 and TRBJ1-2; no reliable D call. In germline, CDR1 is SGHAT, CDR2 FQNNGV. The length of the CDR3 is 15 residues. The germline V and J ends were trimmed by 5 bases and 2 bases, with 15 bases remaining between them. CDR3 region: CASSPVRGFNYGYTF. The CDR3 DNA sequence: TGTGCCAGCAGCCCCGTGCGGGGATTCAACTATGGCTACACCTTC.

This clone occurred a few times. The chain employs TRBV6-2 or TRBV6-3 and TRBJ1-1, with no clear D. Germline CDR1 MNHEY, CDR2 SVGEGT. The CDR3 spans 15 residues. V was clipped by 0 bases and J by 0 bases, with 8 bases between them. The CDR3 sequence is CASSYSRVMNTEAFF. CDR3 bases: TGTGCCAGCAGTTACTCGAGAGTAATGAACACTGAAGCTTTCTTT.